The next 2 T cell receptor beta chains were all read from a single sample in a study of shared clonotypes between healthy human individuals. Some clones are missing from TCRdb's copy, which holds only in-frame ones; the method was immunoSEQ multiplex PCR. The data contain millions of clones, more than 85% of them singletons. Sequenced sample: naive CD4+ T cells from PBMCs. Subset indicated: CD45RA+ positively selected. All receptors derive from a man aged 18 to 29 in good health. Some clones in this sample may be carry-over from other donors' samples.

This chain joins TRBV5-4 and TRBJ2-1; 14 nucleotides agree with TRBD2. The CDR3 consists of 17 residues. V dropped 3 bases and J dropped 7; count of bases not matched to a gene: 9. Germline CDR1 SGHNT, CDR2 YYREEE (reference sequence). In DNA, the CDR3 is TGTGCCAGCAGCTCGGGACTAGCGGGAGTCCTGTGGAATGAGCAGTTCTTC. Protein: CASSSGLAGVLWNEQFF.

The V and J genes are TRBV5-6 and TRBJ2-1; 7 bases align to TRBD2. With 3 bases clipped from V and 8 bases from J, the junction kept 11 bases outside the gene matches. The germline gives CDR1 SGHDT, CDR2 YYEEEE. The CDR3 is made up of 15 amino acids. This chain's CDR3 is CASSSKKASGDEQFF. CDR3 nucleotides: TGTGCCAGCAGCTCCAAGAAAGCTAGCGGTGATGAGCAGTTCTTC.